These 26 T cell receptor beta chains originate from one sample sequenced in a study of T cell responses to AZD1222 COVID-19 vaccine. Clones were read by immunoSEQ multiplex PCR, and TCRdb kept only the in-frame ones, dropping some. The data hold approximately 100,000 clones, with less than 95% observed a single time. The starting material was peripheral blood, obtained 28 days after the second AZD1222 dose. The receptors stem from an adult who received the AZD1222 COVID-19 vaccine.

The chain couples TRBV6-5 to TRBJ1-4, with unresolved D. The CDR3 sequence is 14 residues long. V lost 5 bases and J lost 6, with 13 bases in between. Germline CDR1 and CDR2: MNHEY and SVGAGI. CDR3 loop: CASSPNLEYEKLFF. The CDR3 DNA is TGTGCCAGCAGTCCCAATTTGGAGTATGAAAAACTGTTTTTT.

V is TRBV18 and J is TRBJ1-1; 7 bases fit TRBD1. This CDR3 has 13 residues. J lost 8 bases, V lost 4 bases, and 7 bases had no gene match. Germline-derived CDR1 and CDR2 are KGHSH and LQKENI. CDR3 DNA sequence: TGTGCCAGCTCACTGACAGGGCAGCAAGAAGCTTTCTTT. Its translation is CASSLTGQQEAFF.

This rearrangement joins TRBV15 to TRBJ2-5; a possible D gene is TRBD1 (6 bases). The V end was cut by 10 bases, the J end by 5 bases, with 20 bases between. The germline CDR1 and CDR2 sequences are LNHNV and YYDKDF (reference sequence). The CDR3 extends over 14 amino acids. CDR3 DNA: TGTGCCATCAGTTTCCAGGGGTTTACGGAGACCCAGTACTTC. Translation: CAISFQGFTETQYF.

This chain uses TRBV13 with TRBJ2-2; D is tentatively TRBD1 or TRBD2 (5 bases each). Germline CDR1 PRHDT, CDR2 FYEKMQ (reference sequence). This CDR3 is built from 14 residues. V was shortened by 8 bases and J by 5 bases, with 15 bases between the two germline ends. The DNA of the CDR3 is TGTGCCAGCCGCGCCGGGGCTGGAACCGGGGAGCTGTTTTTT. It specifies CASRAGAGTGELFF.

The rearrangement uses TRBV4-3 and TRBJ2-3; possible D gene TRBD2, 7 bases. Germline V gives CDR1 LGHNA, CDR2 YSLEER. There are 17 residues in the CDR3. V dropped 0 bases and J dropped 4 bases, with 17 bases sitting between them. CDR3 residues: CASSQDLGGGLSDTQYF. CDR3 DNA sequence: TGCGCCAGCAGCCAAGATCTGGGGGGGGGCTTATCAGATACGCAGTATTTT.

The rearrangement links TRBV3-1 (or the pseudogene TRBV3-2) to TRBJ1-5; D is uncertain. Trimming shortened V by 4 bases and J by 2 bases, and 15 bases separated the two germline ends. The CDR3 runs 16 residues. CDR1 LGHDT and CDR2 YNNKEL come from the germline V gene (reference sequence). CDR3 sequence: CASSPRAAMGNQPQHF. The CDR3, as DNA: TGTGCCAGCAGCCCACGTGCGGCGATGGGCAATCAGCCCCAGCATTTT.

The chain uses TRBV19 and TRBJ2-2, with D perhaps TRBD2 (6 bases). The CDR3 totals 16 residues. CDR1 and CDR2 (germline): LNHDA, SQIVND (reference sequence). V was shortened by 10 bases and J by 6 bases, with 24 bases between the two germline ends. The CDR3 loop reads CATGLGWTTRPGELFF. The CDR3 DNA sequence: TGTGCCACGGGACTGGGATGGACAACACGCCCCGGGGAGCTGTTTTTT.

This clone was detected only once. The chain recombines TRBV4-1 with TRBJ1-2, with no clear D. Germline assignment: CDR1 MGHRA and CDR2 YSYEKL. V lost 0 bases and J 2 bases, leaving 19 bases between the germline ends. This CDR3 has 18 residues. The CDR3 loop is CASSQESRRGLGNYGYTF. CDR3 sequence (DNA): TGCGCCAGCAGCCAAGAATCTAGAAGAGGACTAGGGAACTATGGCTACACCTTC.

The rearrangement links TRBV5-8 to TRBJ1-1, with 9 bases that match TRBD1. Looked up from germline, CDR1 is SGHTS and CDR2 is YDEGEE. V lost 4 bases to trimming and J lost 2 bases; unmatched junction nucleotides: 9. The CDR3 is 16 residues long. The CDR3 nucleotides read TGTGCCAGCAGCCACAGGGTGGGACAGGGTAACACTGAAGCTTTCTTT. This gives the protein CASSHRVGQGNTEAFF.

This chain joins TRBV18 and TRBJ2-3; the D call may be TRBD1 or TRBD2 (6 bases each). CDR3 length equals 13 residues. In germline, CDR1 is KGHSH, CDR2 LQKENI. V lost 7 bases to trimming and J lost 5 bases, with 13 bases between them. The CDR3 DNA reads as TGTGCCAGCTGTTGGGGGCGGGGAGATACGCAGTATTTT. It yields the protein CASCWGRGDTQYF.

This chain links TRBV29-1 with TRBJ1-3; TRBD1 is a possible D gene (5 bases). Germline CDR1 and CDR2: SQVTM and ANQGSEA. CDR3 length: 11 amino acids. V shed 5 bases and J shed 8 bases, with 10 bases lying between them. CDR3 nucleotides: TGCAGCGTTAGCGGGGACCACACCATATATTTT. Translated: CSVSGDHTIYF.

V gene TRBV9 combines with J gene TRBJ2-1, with 14 bases that match TRBD2. Germline V gene lookup returns CDR1 SGDLS and CDR2 YYNGEE. This CDR3 contains 15 residues. The J segment lost 8 bases and the V segment lost 4 bases, leaving 5 bases of the junction unmatched. CDR3 nucleotide sequence: TGTGCCAGCAGCTCGCGACTAGCGGGGGGGGATGAGCAGTTCTTC. It encodes CASSSRLAGGDEQFF.

This chain uses TRBV18 with TRBJ2-6, with D unclear. The ends were cut back, 4 bases at V and 4 bases at J, with 11 bases in the middle. This CDR3 comprises 15 residues. Germline V lookup: CDR1 KGHSH, CDR2 LQKENI. CDR3 sequence: CASSLADGGANVLTF. The CDR3 bases are TGTGCCAGCTCACTAGCAGATGGCGGGGCCAACGTCCTGACTTTC.

J is TRBJ1-1 and V is TRBV12-3 or TRBV12-4, with 7 positions matching TRBD1. The CDR3 loop spans 13 amino acids. V shed 5 bases and J 3 bases; nucleotides not matched to a gene: 3. In nucleotides, the CDR3 is TGTGCCAGCAGTCGGGACAGCTACACTGAAGCTTTCTTT. Amino acid sequence: CASSRDSYTEAFF.

This clone has only a few counts. The chain recombines TRBV18 with TRBJ1-5; D is undetermined. Germline V gene sequence: CDR1 KGHSH, CDR2 LQKENI. This CDR3 has 19 amino acids. Between the trimmed V and J ends, which lost 2 bases and 0 bases, there was a span of 20 bases. CDR3 amino acids: CASSPVEAASPLSNQPQHF. DNA of the CDR3: TGTGCCAGCTCACCAGTGGAGGCGGCCAGCCCCCTTAGCAATCAGCCCCAGCATTTT.

The rearrangement links TRBV7-3 to TRBJ2-3; D possibly corresponds to TRBD2 (5 bases). Germline CDR1 SGHTA, CDR2 FQGTGA. The V and J ends lost 4 bases and 5 bases respectively, with 16 bases between them. The CDR3 extends over 15 amino acids. The CDR3 bases are TGTGCCAGCAGCTCATCCCGACGGGGAAGAGATACGCAGTATTTT. Translation: CASSSSRRGRDTQYF.

J is TRBJ2-2 and V is TRBV7-6; 8 bases fit TRBD2. CDR1 and CDR2 from the germline V gene are SGHVS and FNYEAQ. The J segment lost 7 bases and the V segment lost 5 bases, leaving 15 bases of the junction unmatched. The CDR3 has 17 amino acids. The CDR3 region has the DNA TGTGCCAGCAGCCTCATAATCGGGGGGGCACGAAACGGGGAGCTGTTTTTT. Protein sequence: CASSLIIGGARNGELFF.

The chain links TRBV6-5 to TRBJ2-7; D ambiguous. Between the trimmed V and J ends, which lost 4 bases and 2 bases, there was a span of 15 bases. This CDR3 contains 15 residues. CDR1 is MNHEY and CDR2 is SVGAGI in the germline V gene. CDR3 nucleotides: TGTGCCAGCAGTTCTGCGTTGGACCCTACCTACGAGCAGTACTTC. As protein: CASSSALDPTYEQYF.

The chain combines TRBV9 with TRBJ2-1, with D perhaps TRBD2 (5 bases). The CDR3 is 16 residues long. Between the trimmed V and J ends, which lost 3 bases and 9 bases, there was a span of 22 bases. Germline-derived CDR1 and CDR2 are SGDLS and YYNGEE. CDR3 sequence: CASSGYQKVVGSEQFF. CDR3 in DNA: TGTGCCAGCAGCGGGTATCAAAAGGTGGTTGGGAGTGAGCAGTTCTTC.

The rearrangement links TRBV18 to TRBJ1-5, with D perhaps TRBD1 (5 bases). This CDR3 is built from 15 residues. In germline, CDR1 is KGHSH, CDR2 LQKENI. The V and J ends lost 1 base and 2 bases respectively, with 9 bases between them. CDR3 coding DNA: TGTGCCAGCTCACCACAGGGGCCGGGCAATCAGCCCCAGCATTTT. Protein: CASSPQGPGNQPQHF. Full variable domain (rest looked up from reference TRBV18 and TRBJ1-5): NAGVMQNPRHLVRRRGQEARLRCSPMKGHSHVYWYRQLPEEGLKFMVYLQKENIIDESGMPKERFSAEFPKEGPSILRIQQVVRGDSAAYFCASSPQGPGNQPQHFGDGTRLSIL.

This clone was observed once. No DNA is shown, since the ends of the CDR3 on it are uncertain; the CDR3 is the one TCRdb lists. V gene TRBV29-1 combines with J gene TRBJ1-1. Germline CDR1 reads SQVTM; CDR2 reads ANQGSEA. The CDR3 has 9 amino acids, counting both end residues. This chain's CDR3 is CSVGSGSLF.

V is TRBV6-5 and J is TRBJ1-1, with no clear D. This CDR3 spans 14 amino acids. V lost 6 bases and J 2 bases, leaving 13 bases between the germline ends. Per germline, CDR1 MNHEY and CDR2 SVGAGI. In nucleotides, the CDR3 is TGTGCCAGCAGCTCTAGTTGGAGTAACACTGAAGCTTTCTTT. Its protein product is CASSSSWSNTEAFF.

The chain uses TRBV11-2 and TRBJ2-6, with 7 bases identical to TRBD1. Germline lookup yields CDR1 SGHAT and CDR2 FQNNGV. The CDR3 loop spans 18 amino acids. Losses at the gene ends were 2 bases for V and 2 bases for J; bases not matched to a gene: 9. CDR3 loop: CASSLWVRGGTGANVLTF. The CDR3, as DNA: TGTGCCAGCAGCTTATGGGTCCGAGGGGGCACTGGGGCCAACGTCCTGACTTTC.

V and J are TRBV27 and TRBJ1-6; D not certain. This CDR3 has 13 amino acids. V lost 2 bases and J 11 bases, leaving 10 bases between the germline ends. Germline-derived CDR1 and CDR2 are MNHEY and SMNVEV (reference sequence). CDR3 amino acids: CASSLNGVPPLHF. The CDR3 nucleotides read TGTGCCAGCAGTTTAAACGGGGTTCCACCCCTCCACTTT.

This sequence joins TRBV6-5 and TRBJ2-7, with 8 bases aligning to TRBD1. The CDR3 runs to 14 residues. CDR1 is MNHEY, CDR2 SVGAGI, per germline. The trim removed 5 bases at V and 7 bases at J, leaving 10 bases unmatched. The CDR3 DNA sequence: TGTGCCAGCAGTCCCCGACAGGGGCCTAGAGAGCAGTACTTC. Residues: CASSPRQGPREQYF.

The genes are TRBV4-1 and TRBJ1-2; D is possibly TRBD1 (6 bases). V dropped 1 base and J dropped 1 base, with 10 bases sitting between them. Looked up from germline, CDR1 is MGHRA and CDR2 is YSYEKL. The CDR3 is 15 amino acids. CDR3 coding DNA: TGCGCCAGCAGCCAAGTCCCGGACAGTAACTATGGCTACACCTTC. Protein: CASSQVPDSNYGYTF.